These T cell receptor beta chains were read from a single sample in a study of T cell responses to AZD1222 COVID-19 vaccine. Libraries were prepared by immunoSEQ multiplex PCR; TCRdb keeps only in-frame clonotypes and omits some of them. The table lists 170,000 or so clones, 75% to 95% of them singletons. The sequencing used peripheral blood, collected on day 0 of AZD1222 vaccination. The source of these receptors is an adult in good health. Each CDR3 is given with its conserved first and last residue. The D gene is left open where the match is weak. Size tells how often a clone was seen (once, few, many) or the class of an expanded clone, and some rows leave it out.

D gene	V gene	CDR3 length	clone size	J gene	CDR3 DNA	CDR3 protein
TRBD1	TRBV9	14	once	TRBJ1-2	TGTGCCAGCAGCGCCCAACAGGGGGCCAATGGCTACACCTTC	CASSAQQGANGYTF
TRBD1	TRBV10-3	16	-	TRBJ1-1	TGTGCCATCAGTGAGCGAAACAGGGGGCGCGGGACTGAAGCTTTCTTT	CAISERNRGRGTEAFF
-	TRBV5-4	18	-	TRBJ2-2	TGTGCCAGCAGCTTGGTATCCGGGGGAACTGCATACACCGGGGAGCTGTTTTTT	CASSLVSGGTAYTGELFF
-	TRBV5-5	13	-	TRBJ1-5	TGTGCCAGCAGCTTGGATTCGGGTCAGCCCCAGCATTTT	CASSLDSGQPQHF
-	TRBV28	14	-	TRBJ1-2	TGTGCCAGCGGGGGGTCCTGGACTAACTATGGCTACACCTTC	CASGGSWTNYGYTF
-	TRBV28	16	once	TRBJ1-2	TGTGCCAGCAGTCGCCCTGTTGATAGATTAGGCTATGGCTACACCTTC	CASSRPVDRLGYGYTF
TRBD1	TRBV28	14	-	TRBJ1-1	TGTGCCAGCAGTGACAGGGGGCGATTAACTGAAGCTTTCTTT	CASSDRGRLTEAFF
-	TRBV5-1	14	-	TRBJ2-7	TGCGCCAGCAGCCTCGACGTGGGAACCTACGAGCAGTACTTC	CASSLDVGTYEQYF
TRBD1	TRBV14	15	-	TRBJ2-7	TGTGCCAGCAGCCCGCAAGGGGGCTATTCTTACGAGCAGTACTTC	CASSPQGGYSYEQYF
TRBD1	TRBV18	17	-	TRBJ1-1	TGTGCCAGCTCACCAAGGGACAGGGGAGGGGTGGACACTGAAGCTTTCTTT	CASSPRDRGGVDTEAFF
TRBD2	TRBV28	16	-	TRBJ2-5	TGTGCCAGCAGTCCAGGGACTAGCGGGGGGGCGGCGACCCAGTACTTC	CASSPGTSGGAATQYF
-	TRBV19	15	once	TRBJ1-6	TGTGCCAGTAGTCGGTCGGCTCTGGCAAATTCACCCCTCCACTTT	CASSRSALANSPLHF
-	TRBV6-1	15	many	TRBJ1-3	TGTGCCAGCAGTGAACGGCAGGACTCTGGAAACACCATATATTTT	CASSERQDSGNTIYF
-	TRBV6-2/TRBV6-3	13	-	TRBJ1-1	TGTGCCAGCAGTTCCCTAACGAACACTGAAGCTTTCTTT	CASSSLTNTEAFF
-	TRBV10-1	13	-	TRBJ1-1	TGCGCCAGCAGCCGCGCGGGCGTGGGTGAAGCTTTCTTT	CASSRAGVGEAFF
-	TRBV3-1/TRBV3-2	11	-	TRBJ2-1	TGTGCCAGCAGCCAATCTTCTGAGCAGTTCTTC	CASSQSSEQFF
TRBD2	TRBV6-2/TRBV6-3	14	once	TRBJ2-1	TGTGCCAGCAGTTATTTTGCGGGGGGCAATGAGCAGTTCTTC	CASSYFAGGNEQFF
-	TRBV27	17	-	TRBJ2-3	TGTGCCAGCTCACTAAACGGGCTAGTGGAAAGCGCAGATACGCAGTATTTT	CASSLNGLVESADTQYF
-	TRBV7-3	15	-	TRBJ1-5	TGTGCCAGCAGCTTAGTACAGGGAACTAATCAGCCCCAGCATTTT	CASSLVQGTNQPQHF
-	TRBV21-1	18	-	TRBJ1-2	TGTGCCAGCAGCTCCTCCATGACTGAGCAGGGGTATGACTATGGCTACACCTTC	CASSSSMTEQGYDYGYTF
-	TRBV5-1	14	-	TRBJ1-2	TGCGCCAGCAGCTTGGAGACAGCTTACTATGGCTACACCTTC	CASSLETAYYGYTF
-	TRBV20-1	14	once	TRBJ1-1	TGCAGTGCTAGTTACGGGCACATGAACACTGAAGCTTTCTTT	CSASYGHMNTEAFF
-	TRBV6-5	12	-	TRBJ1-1	TGTGCCAGCGGCAGGGGTGTCACTGAAGCTTTCTTT	CASGRGVTEAFF
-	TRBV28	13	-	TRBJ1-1	TGTGCCAGCGAGGGGGGGCCTGTCACTGAAGCTTTCTTT	CASEGGPVTEAFF
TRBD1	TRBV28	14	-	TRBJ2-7	TGTGCCAGCAGTACCCGGGACAGCTCCTACGAGCAGTACTTC	CASSTRDSSYEQYF
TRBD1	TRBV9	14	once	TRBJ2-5	TGTGCCAGCAGCGTCGGACAGGGTGAGGGGACCCAGTACTTC	CASSVGQGEGTQYF
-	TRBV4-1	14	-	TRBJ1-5	TGCGCCAGCAGCCAAGACAGGGGAAATCAGCCCCAGCATTTT	CASSQDRGNQPQHF
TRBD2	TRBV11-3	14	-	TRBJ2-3	TGTGCCAGCAGGGGGGCGGGGGGCCTGAATACGCAGTATTTT	CASRGAGGLNTQYF
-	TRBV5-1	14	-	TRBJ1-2	TGCGCCAGCAGCCCCAGGGAGGCTAACTATGGCTACACCTTC	CASSPREANYGYTF
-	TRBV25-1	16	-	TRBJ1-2	TGTGCCAGCAGTGACCCCACTACAGGGCTAGCATCAAGCTACACCTTC	CASSDPTTGLASSYTF
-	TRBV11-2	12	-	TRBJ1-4	TGTGCCAGCAGCCCTGACAGGGAAAAACTGTTTTTT	CASSPDREKLFF
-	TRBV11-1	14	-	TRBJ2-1	TGTGCCAGCAGTCTGGGCCTAACCCCCAATGAGCAGTTCTTC	CASSLGLTPNEQFF
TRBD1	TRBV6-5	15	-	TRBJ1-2	TGTGCCAGCAGTCCCCAGGGGGCGCGGACTCATGGCTACACCTTC	CASSPQGARTHGYTF
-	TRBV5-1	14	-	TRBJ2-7	TGCGCCAGCAGTTTTACAGCTAGTACCTACGAGCAGTACTTC	CASSFTASTYEQYF
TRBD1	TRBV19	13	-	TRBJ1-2	TGTGCCAGTATTCAACAGGGGAACTATGGCTACACCTTC	CASIQQGNYGYTF
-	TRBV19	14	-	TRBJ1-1	TGTGCCAGTACCCGGAGGACCATGAACACTGAAGCTTTCTTT	CASTRRTMNTEAFF
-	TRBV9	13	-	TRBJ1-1	TGTGCCAGCAGCGTGCACGGGGCCACTGAAGCTTTCTTT	CASSVHGATEAFF
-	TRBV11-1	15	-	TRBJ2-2	TGTGCCAGCAGCTTAACAGGGACCAACACCGGGGAGCTGTTTTTT	CASSLTGTNTGELFF
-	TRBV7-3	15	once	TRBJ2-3	TGTGCCAGCAGCTTGACGGGGGGCCGGACAGATACGCAGTATTTT	CASSLTGGRTDTQYF
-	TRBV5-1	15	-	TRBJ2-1	TGCGCCAGCAGCTTAGTTGGCGGGGAGTACAATGAGCAGTTCTTC	CASSLVGGEYNEQFF
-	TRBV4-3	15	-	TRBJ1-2	TGCGCCAGCAGCCACCGGGACGGAACTAACTATGGCTACACCTTC	CASSHRDGTNYGYTF
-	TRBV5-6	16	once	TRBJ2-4	TGTGCCAGCAGCTTGGGTTTTAATCGGCGCGTGGACATTCAGTACTTC	CASSLGFNRRVDIQYF
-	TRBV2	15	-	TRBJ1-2	TGTGCCAGCAGTGAAGGGCAGGGGCTAAACTATGGCTACACCTTC	CASSEGQGLNYGYTF
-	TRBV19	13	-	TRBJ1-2	TGTGCCAGTAGTATTGGCAGCTTGGTCGGCTACACCTTC	CASSIGSLVGYTF
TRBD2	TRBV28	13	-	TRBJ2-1	TGTGCCAGCAGTATAGCGGGGCCAAATGAGCAGTTCTTC	CASSIAGPNEQFF
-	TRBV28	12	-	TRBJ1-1	TGTGCCAGCAGGAGTACTGCCCTTGGGGCTTTCTTT	CASRSTALGAFF
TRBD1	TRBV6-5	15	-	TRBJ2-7	TGTGCCAGCAGTCCACGGGACAGGACGACCTACGAGCAGTACTTC	CASSPRDRTTYEQYF
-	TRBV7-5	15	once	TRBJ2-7	TGTGCCAGAGACAAAGCGGGGGGACTCTCCTACGAGCAGTACTTC	CARDKAGGLSYEQYF
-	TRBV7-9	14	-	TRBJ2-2	TGTGCCAGCATTAGGGGGGCGAACACCGGGGAGCTGTTTTTT	CASIRGANTGELFF
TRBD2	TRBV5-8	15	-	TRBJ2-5	TGTGCCAGCAGCCAATTCGGGGGGGCTGCGGAGACCCAGTACTTC	CASSQFGGAAETQYF
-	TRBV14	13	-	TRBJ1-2	TGTGCCAGCAGCCAAGCTCGGTGGGATGGCTACACCTTC	CASSQARWDGYTF